This TCR beta chain was recorded in a study of T cell responses to AZD1222 COVID-19 vaccine. Across the study: Second-dose groups at about 4 or about 12 weeks were pooled.

Study findings and constraints: Clonal diversity was possibly underestimated, and white British individuals and females predominated among donors. Dominant CD4 TCR responses targeted spike regions 160-218 and 743-854. Elevations in Spike-specific TCR breadth and depth followed administration of two AZD1222 doses.

Method: immunoSEQ multiplex PCR; TCRdb's copy keeps in-frame clones and lacks some. This table has 110,000 to 150,000 clones, less than 95% appearing once. V was pared by 5 bases and J by 8 bases, with 9 bases between. Germline CDR1 is LNHDA and CDR2 is SQIVND (reference sequence). The CDR3 has 11 residues. Worth noting for this clone: Its antigen remains unknown.

The sequence derives from an adult in good health. Sequencing was performed on peripheral blood, taken on day 0 of AZD1222 vaccination. V usage is TRBV19 and J usage is TRBJ1-2; a weak D match, TRBD1 (5 bases). In DNA form, the CDR3 reads TGTGCCAGTAGTCAGGGCTACGGCTACACCTTC. Translation gives CASSQGYGYTF.